Listed below are T cell receptor beta chains from one sample, sequenced in a study of T-cell memory formation after mild COVID-19. In TCRdb, the 5' RACE reads were re-called with MiXCR into one record per CDR3 protein. Here the sample spans a few hundred thousand distinct CDR3 sequences, roughly 13% being singletons. Sequencing was performed on PBMCs or a T cell subset sorted from them (not recorded which). These receptors all come from a man between 18 and 35 years old who had mild COVID-19 (a few samples of this study predate the infection). Cell type and time point are not known. The CDR3 runs from the conserved cysteine through the conserved F or W. Each record gives: J gene, V gene, D gene, clone size, CDR3 protein, CDR3 DNA. The D gene is left open where the match is weak. Not every row has a clone size; where given, it reads once, few, many or a size class.

TRBJ2-2 | TRBV7-2 | . | few | CASSLGSRNTGELFF | TGTGCCAGCAGCTTGGGGTCCCGGAACACCGGGGAGCTGTTTTTT
TRBJ1-1 | TRBV28 | . | . | CASSFGGAGNTEAFF | TGTGCCAGCAGTTTTGGGGGGGCTGGGAACACTGAAGCTTTCTTT
TRBJ1-5 | TRBV6-2/TRBV6-3 | . | few | CASGRNWGVLNQPQHF | TGTGCCAGCGGGAGGAACTGGGGAGTGTTGAATCAGCCCCAGCATTTT
TRBJ2-6 | TRBV12-5 | . | . | CASGLSHGGGPGANVLTF | TGTGCTAGTGGTTTGTCCCATGGGGGCGGGCCTGGGGCCAACGTCCTGACTTTC
TRBJ1-1 | TRBV7-9 | TRBD1 | . | CASSGRGVSTEAFF | TGTGCCAGCAGCGGCAGGGGGGTGAGCACTGAAGCTTTCTTT
TRBJ2-3 | TRBV4-1 | TRBD2 | . | CASSEGVASGGRGTDTQYF | TGCGCCAGCAGCGAAGGCGTGGCTAGCGGGGGCCGGGGCACAGATACGCAGTATTTT
TRBJ1-1 | TRBV6-6 | . | . | CASSYSGRGTEAFF | TGTGCCAGCAGTTACTCAGGGAGAGGGACTGAAGCTTTCTTT
TRBJ2-3 | TRBV5-1 | . | few | CASSSGLTDTQYF | TGCGCCAGCAGCTCAGGACTCACAGATACGCAGTATTTT
TRBJ1-2 | TRBV7-8 | TRBD1 | . | CASSLWDRASYGYTF | TGTGCCAGCAGCTTATGGGACAGGGCGAGCTATGGCTACACCTTC
TRBJ1-1 | TRBV30 | . | few | CAWSAQEDTEAFF | TGTGCCTGGAGTGCCCAAGAGGACACTGAAGCTTTCTTT
TRBJ2-5 | TRBV9 | TRBD1 | many | CASSTGTAGETQYF | TGTGCCAGCAGCACTGGGACAGCAGGGGAGACCCAGTACTTC
TRBJ2-6 | TRBV30 | . | . | CAWEPAPGPGANVLTF | TGTGCCTGGGAACCAGCCCCGGGGCCAGGGGCCAACGTCCTGACTTTC
TRBJ2-3 | TRBV4-3 | TRBD1 | few | CASSQTGTGGRTDTQYF | TGCGCCAGCAGCCAAACCGGGACAGGGGGTCGCACAGATACGCAGTATTTT
TRBJ2-7 | TRBV7-2 | TRBD2 | . | CASKAVGTISIYEQYF | TGTGCCAGCAAGGCCGTGGGGACTATATCCATCTACGAGCAGTACTTC
TRBJ2-1 | TRBV4-2 | TRBD2 | . | CASSQEAGKLADNEQFF | TGTGCCAGCAGCCAAGAAGCGGGGAAACTAGCAGACAATGAGCAGTTCTTC
TRBJ2-3 | TRBV4-1 | TRBD1 | . | CASSPRGTGTTDTQYF | TGCGCCAGCAGCCCCCGCGGGACAGGCACTACAGATACGCAGTATTTT